These 3 T cell receptor beta chains were all obtained from the same sample, sequenced in a study of cytomegalovirus exposure and HLA in healthy donors (dated by TCRdb to between 2016 and 2019). Preparation of the library involved the immunoSEQ multiplex PCR assay. The multiplex PCR relied on a mix of 60 forward primers for TCR Vbeta segments and 13 reverse primers for TCR Jbeta segments. TCRdb's version of the immuneACCESS table is confined to in-frame rearrangements and falls short of the full clone set. An unresolved V gene accounts for under half of the shortfall where checked; the remainder is of unknown origin. In this sample the table shows more than 80,000 clones, 70% to 80% of which occur a single time. The ten largest clones represent 2.5% to 3.5% of the sample. The sequenced sample consisted of PBMCs. These receptors came from a female donor in good health and CMV-seronegative.

The chain joins TRBV5-5 to TRBJ2-5, with D maybe TRBD2 (6 bases). CDR3 size: 14 residues. CDR1 SGHKS and CDR2 YYEKEE come from the germline V gene (reference sequence). Trimming pared 3 bases from V and 2 bases from J, leaving 11 bases between. CDR3 sequence reads: CASSSGVKQETQYF. CDR3 bases: TGTGCCAGCAGCTCGGGAGTTAAGCAAGAGACCCAGTACTTC.

V is TRBV28 and J is TRBJ2-7; D may be TRBD2 (6 bases). This CDR3 has 13 residues. Germline CDR1 reads MDHEN; CDR2 reads SYDVKM. V lost 3 bases to trimming and J lost 2 bases, with 8 bases between them. CDR3 residues: CASSFGGPYEQYF. The CDR3 bases are TGTGCCAGCAGTTTCGGGGGTCCCTACGAGCAGTACTTC.

In regard to this clone: At one boundary the junction diverges from the germline segment, which might be a read error. The sample carries other DNA sequences with the same CDR3. The chain uses TRBV9 and TRBJ2-2; D ambiguous. CDR1 and CDR2 (germline): SGDLS, YYNGEE. The CDR3 is made up of 12 amino acids. The CDR3 DNA reads as TGTGCCAGCAGTGTAGCATTCGGGGAGCTGTTTTTT. Protein sequence: CASSVAFGELFF.